The rows below give T cell receptor beta chains drawn from one sample of a study of blood T cell repertoires in COVID-19. Some clones are missing from TCRdb's copy, which holds only in-frame ones; the method was immunoSEQ multiplex PCR. The sample has around 100,000 clones; around 73% are singletons. Sequences were obtained from peripheral blood. The receptors originated from a man aged 60-69 years with active or convalescent COVID-19. The CDR3 runs from the conserved cysteine through the conserved F or W. D genes are given only for firm matches. Not all rows give a size; the values are once, few, many and, for expanded clones, a class.

CDR3 protein: CASSPPPLESGNTIYF
CDR3 DNA: TGTGCCAGCAGTCCGCCCCCCTTAGAGTCTGGAAACACCATATATTTT
clone size: -
J gene: TRBJ1-3
D gene: -
V gene: TRBV2

CDR3 protein: CASSLTLPGRETQYF
CDR3 DNA: TGTGCTAGCAGCTTGACACTCCCCGGAAGGGAGACCCAGTACTTC
clone size: once
J gene: TRBJ2-5
D gene: -
V gene: TRBV7-7

CDR3 protein: CASSFKGVDGYTF
CDR3 DNA: TGTGCCAGCAGTTTTAAGGGGGTGGATGGCTACACCTTC
clone size: -
J gene: TRBJ1-2
D gene: -
V gene: TRBV27

CDR3 protein: CASSLGNSQGVGYTF
CDR3 DNA: TGCGCCAGCAGCTTGGGGAACAGCCAAGGGGTTGGCTACACCTTC
clone size: -
J gene: TRBJ1-2
D gene: -
V gene: TRBV5-1

CDR3 protein: CASSETGGEDTEAFF
CDR3 DNA: TGTGCCAGCAGCGAGACGGGGGGCGAAGACACTGAAGCTTTCTTT
clone size: -
J gene: TRBJ1-1
D gene: -
V gene: TRBV7-9

CDR3 protein: CASSLSQGYNSPLHF
CDR3 DNA: TGTGCCAGCAGTTTGAGTCAGGGGTATAATTCACCCCTCCACTTT
clone size: -
J gene: TRBJ1-6
D gene: -
V gene: TRBV28

CDR3 protein: CASSSGTSGSTDTQYF
CDR3 DNA: TGTGCCAGCAGCTCCGGGACTAGCGGGAGCACAGATACGCAGTATTTT
clone size: -
J gene: TRBJ2-3
D gene: TRBD2
V gene: TRBV7-3

CDR3 protein: CASSQPQVNSPLHF
CDR3 DNA: TGTGCCAGCAGCCAACCACAGGTGAATTCACCCCTCCACTTT
clone size: -
J gene: TRBJ1-6
D gene: -
V gene: TRBV3-1/TRBV3-2

CDR3 protein: CASSGGTGYPSEAFF
CDR3 DNA: TGTGCCAGCAGCGGAGGGACGGGTTACCCATCTGAAGCTTTCTTT
clone size: -
J gene: TRBJ1-1
D gene: -
V gene: TRBV11-2

CDR3 protein: CASSLQGAPNYGYTF
CDR3 DNA: TGTGCCAGTAGCCTACAGGGGGCACCTAACTATGGCTACACCTTC
clone size: -
J gene: TRBJ1-2
D gene: TRBD1
V gene: TRBV19

CDR3 protein: CATSERQGSPLHF
CDR3 DNA: TGTGCCACCAGTGAGCGACAAGGATCACCCCTCCACTTT
clone size: -
J gene: TRBJ1-6
D gene: -
V gene: TRBV24-1

CDR3 protein: CASRKWDTYNEQFF
CDR3 DNA: TGTGCCAGCAGAAAATGGGACACCTACAATGAGCAGTTCTTC
clone size: once
J gene: TRBJ2-1
D gene: -
V gene: TRBV2

CDR3 protein: CASSFRGARNGELFF
CDR3 DNA: TGTGCCAGCAGTTTTCGGGGGGCGCGGAACGGGGAGCTGTTTTTT
clone size: -
J gene: TRBJ2-2
D gene: -
V gene: TRBV27

CDR3 protein: CASSPSGSGRAWEQYF
CDR3 DNA: TGCGCCAGCAGCCCGTCGGGTAGCGGGAGGGCCTGGGAGCAGTACTTC
clone size: once
J gene: TRBJ2-7
D gene: TRBD2
V gene: TRBV5-1

CDR3 protein: CASSPMVGLDTEAFF
CDR3 DNA: TGCGCCAGCAGCCCTATGGTGGGGCTAGACACTGAAGCTTTCTTT
clone size: -
J gene: TRBJ1-1
D gene: -
V gene: TRBV5-1

CDR3 protein: CAISEEGTGAYGYTF
CDR3 DNA: TGTGCCATCAGTGAGGAGGGGACAGGGGCCTATGGCTACACCTTC
clone size: once
J gene: TRBJ1-2
D gene: TRBD1
V gene: TRBV10-3

CDR3 protein: CASSIGQGAKYEQYF
CDR3 DNA: TGTGCCAGTAGCATTGGACAGGGGGCGAAGTACGAGCAGTACTTC
clone size: once
J gene: TRBJ2-7
D gene: TRBD1
V gene: TRBV19

CDR3 protein: CASSYWASGSTDTQYF
CDR3 DNA: TGCGCCAGCAGCTACTGGGCTAGCGGGAGCACAGATACGCAGTATTTT
clone size: -
J gene: TRBJ2-3
D gene: TRBD2
V gene: TRBV5-1

CDR3 protein: CASSPGGYNEQYF
CDR3 DNA: TGTGCCAGTAGTCCCGGGGGGTACAACGAGCAGTACTTC
clone size: -
J gene: TRBJ2-7
D gene: TRBD2
V gene: TRBV19

CDR3 protein: CASSSLQGIGSPLHF
CDR3 DNA: TGTGCCAGCAGCTCCCTCCAGGGGATCGGTTCACCCCTCCACTTT
clone size: -
J gene: TRBJ1-6
D gene: -
V gene: TRBV11-2

CDR3 protein: CASSSGRGGTGELFF
CDR3 DNA: TGTGCCAGCAGTTCTGGGAGGGGGGGGACCGGGGAGCTGTTTTTT
clone size: -
J gene: TRBJ2-2
D gene: -
V gene: TRBV27

CDR3 protein: CASRAGFEQYF
CDR3 DNA: TGTGCCAGCAGGGCAGGGTTCGAGCAGTACTTC
clone size: -
J gene: TRBJ2-7
D gene: -
V gene: TRBV12-3/TRBV12-4

CDR3 protein: CASSQDSTGLSGNTIYF
CDR3 DNA: TGTGCCAGCAGCCAAGACTCAACAGGGCTCTCTGGAAACACCATATATTTT
clone size: -
J gene: TRBJ1-3
D gene: -
V gene: TRBV3-1/TRBV3-2

CDR3 protein: CASSIGGADTQYF
CDR3 DNA: TGTGCCAGTAGTATTGGTGGAGCAGATACGCAGTATTTT
clone size: -
J gene: TRBJ2-3
D gene: -
V gene: TRBV19

CDR3 protein: CASSLVDRTDTQYF
CDR3 DNA: TGTGCCAGCAGCCTAGTAGACCGCACAGATACGCAGTATTTT
clone size: -
J gene: TRBJ2-3
D gene: -
V gene: TRBV5-4

CDR3 protein: CASSFRTGGSQPQHF
CDR3 DNA: TGTGCCAGCAGCTTTAGGACAGGGGGATCTCAGCCCCAGCATTTT
clone size: -
J gene: TRBJ1-5
D gene: TRBD1
V gene: TRBV7-8

CDR3 protein: CAWSVQGARQPQHF
CDR3 DNA: TGTGCCTGGAGTGTACAGGGGGCAAGGCAGCCCCAGCATTTT
clone size: -
J gene: TRBJ1-5
D gene: TRBD1
V gene: TRBV30

CDR3 protein: CASSLPGQGANTQYF
CDR3 DNA: TGTGCCAGCAGTCTCCCGGGACAGGGGGCGAATACGCAGTATTTT
clone size: -
J gene: TRBJ2-3
D gene: TRBD1
V gene: TRBV28

CDR3 protein: CASSLDRQIIYGYTF
CDR3 DNA: TGTGCCAGCAGCTTAGATCGTCAGATCATCTATGGCTACACCTTC
clone size: -
J gene: TRBJ1-2
D gene: -
V gene: TRBV11-2

CDR3 protein: CATSRDISARGHGYTF
CDR3 DNA: TGTGCCACCAGCAGAGATATTTCGGCCAGGGGGCACGGCTACACCTTC
clone size: -
J gene: TRBJ1-2
D gene: TRBD1
V gene: TRBV15

CDR3 protein: CASSLDSRNTGELFF
CDR3 DNA: TGTGCCAGCAGCTTGGACAGTCGAAACACCGGGGAGCTGTTTTTT
clone size: -
J gene: TRBJ2-2
D gene: -
V gene: TRBV5-4

CDR3 protein: CASRRLGKETQYF
CDR3 DNA: TGTGCCAGCAGACGACTGGGTAAGGAGACCCAGTACTTC
clone size: -
J gene: TRBJ2-5
D gene: -
V gene: TRBV6-5

CDR3 protein: CASSGEIMGEQYF
CDR3 DNA: TGTGCCAGCAGTGGGGAGATTATGGGCGAGCAGTACTTC
clone size: -
J gene: TRBJ2-7
D gene: -
V gene: TRBV6-4

CDR3 protein: CASSESRGAVGSGADTQYF
CDR3 DNA: TGCGCCAGCAGTGAGTCGAGAGGGGCCGTCGGATCGGGGGCAGATACGCAGTATTTT
clone size: -
J gene: TRBJ2-3
D gene: -
V gene: TRBV10-1

CDR3 protein: CSVPTGSGNQPQHF
CDR3 DNA: TGCAGCGTACCAACAGGGTCGGGCAATCAGCCCCAGCATTTT
clone size: -
J gene: TRBJ1-5
D gene: -
V gene: TRBV29-1

CDR3 protein: CASSIRQVSNEKLFF
CDR3 DNA: TGTGCCAGCAGTATCCGACAGGTTTCTAATGAAAAACTGTTTTTT
clone size: -
J gene: TRBJ1-4
D gene: -
V gene: TRBV27

CDR3 protein: CASSLGPRLATGELFF
CDR3 DNA: TGTGCCAGCAGCTTAGGTCCGCGACTAGCGACCGGGGAGCTGTTTTTT
clone size: -
J gene: TRBJ2-2
D gene: TRBD2
V gene: TRBV7-9

CDR3 protein: CASSASYEQYF
CDR3 DNA: TGTGCCAGCAGTGCTTCCTACGAGCAGTACTTC
clone size: -
J gene: TRBJ2-7
D gene: -
V gene: TRBV2

CDR3 protein: CASSATAANYGYTF
CDR3 DNA: TGCGCCAGCAGCGCTACAGCTGCTAACTATGGCTACACCTTC
clone size: -
J gene: TRBJ1-2
D gene: -
V gene: TRBV5-1

CDR3 protein: CASSPPGSTEAFF
CDR3 DNA: TGTGCCAGCTCACCACCAGGGAGCACTGAAGCTTTCTTT
clone size: -
J gene: TRBJ1-1
D gene: -
V gene: TRBV18

CDR3 protein: CASSLTSVGGWDTDTQYF
CDR3 DNA: TGTGCCAGCAGCTTGACTAGCGTGGGAGGGTGGGACACAGATACGCAGTATTTT
clone size: once
J gene: TRBJ2-3
D gene: TRBD2
V gene: TRBV7-2

CDR3 protein: CASSVGQVGTGELFF
CDR3 DNA: TGTGCCAGCAGCGTAGGTCAGGTCGGCACCGGGGAGCTGTTTTTT
clone size: -
J gene: TRBJ2-2
D gene: -
V gene: TRBV9

CDR3 protein: CASSLATSGSGGEFF
CDR3 DNA: TGCGCCAGCAGCTTGGCGACTAGCGGGAGTGGCGGGGAGTTCTTC
clone size: -
J gene: TRBJ2-1
D gene: TRBD2
V gene: TRBV5-1

CDR3 protein: CASSGLITPGDEQFF
CDR3 DNA: TGTGCCAGCAGTGGTTTAATTACGCCCGGGGATGAGCAGTTCTTC
clone size: -
J gene: TRBJ2-1
D gene: -
V gene: TRBV6-2/TRBV6-3

CDR3 protein: CASSLVQGTSSYNSPLHF
CDR3 DNA: TGCGCCAGCAGCTTGGTCCAGGGGACGAGCTCCTATAATTCACCCCTCCACTTT
clone size: once
J gene: TRBJ1-6
D gene: -
V gene: TRBV5-1

CDR3 protein: CSARDSGNTIYF
CDR3 DNA: TGCAGCGCCCGGGACAGCGGAAACACCATATATTTT
clone size: -
J gene: TRBJ1-3
D gene: TRBD1
V gene: TRBV29-1

CDR3 protein: CASSLSVYGYTF
CDR3 DNA: TGTGCCAGCAGTTTATCAGTATATGGCTACACCTTC
clone size: few
J gene: TRBJ1-2
D gene: -
V gene: TRBV28

CDR3 protein: CASRPVGPGNTIYF
CDR3 DNA: TGTGCCAGCAGACCCGTTGGCCCTGGAAACACCATATATTTT
clone size: -
J gene: TRBJ1-3
D gene: -
V gene: TRBV5-4

CDR3 protein: CATEGGTDTQYF
CDR3 DNA: TGTGCCACTGAGGGGGGCACAGATACGCAGTATTTT
clone size: -
J gene: TRBJ2-3
D gene: -
V gene: TRBV19

CDR3 protein: CASSLGLQSDTIYF
CDR3 DNA: TGTGCCAGCAGCTTGGGACTCCAGTCGGACACCATATATTTT
clone size: -
J gene: TRBJ1-3
D gene: -
V gene: TRBV11-2

CDR3 protein: CASSFTTGAPTGELFF
CDR3 DNA: TGCGCCAGCTCTTTTACTACGGGAGCCCCCACCGGGGAGCTGTTTTTT
clone size: -
J gene: TRBJ2-2
D gene: -
V gene: TRBV4-3

CDR3 protein: CASRGQPTDTQYF
CDR3 DNA: TGTGCCAGTAGGGGACAGCCCACAGATACGCAGTATTTT
clone size: -
J gene: TRBJ2-3
D gene: TRBD1
V gene: TRBV19

CDR3 protein: CASSLGGAGVGYEQYF
CDR3 DNA: TGTGCCAGCAGCTTAGGGGGAGCGGGAGTGGGTTACGAGCAGTACTTC
clone size: -
J gene: TRBJ2-7
D gene: TRBD2
V gene: TRBV7-2

CDR3 protein: CASRPLAGVQFF
CDR3 DNA: TGTGCCAGCAGGCCACTAGCGGGTGTTCAGTTCTTC
clone size: -
J gene: TRBJ2-1
D gene: TRBD2
V gene: TRBV11-3

CDR3 protein: CASSVGGQVSYNEQFF
CDR3 DNA: TGCGCCAGCTCGGTGGGGGGACAGGTCTCCTACAATGAGCAGTTCTTC
clone size: -
J gene: TRBJ2-1
D gene: TRBD1
V gene: TRBV5-1

CDR3 protein: CASSQDGLAGGDEQFF
CDR3 DNA: TGCGCCAGCAGCCAAGACGGACTAGCGGGAGGGGATGAGCAGTTCTTC
clone size: -
J gene: TRBJ2-1
D gene: TRBD2
V gene: TRBV4-3

CDR3 protein: CASSLNRDRGTDTQYF
CDR3 DNA: TGTGCCAGCAGTTTAAATCGGGACAGGGGCACAGATACGCAGTATTTT
clone size: many
J gene: TRBJ2-3
D gene: TRBD1
V gene: TRBV28

CDR3 protein: CASSQSRNEQFF
CDR3 DNA: TGTGCCAGCAGCCAAAGCAGGAATGAGCAGTTCTTC
clone size: -
J gene: TRBJ2-1
D gene: -
V gene: TRBV5-5

CDR3 protein: CASSSGLSDTIYF
CDR3 DNA: TGCGCCAGCAGCTCAGGACTGAGCGACACCATATATTTT
clone size: -
J gene: TRBJ1-3
D gene: -
V gene: TRBV5-1

CDR3 protein: CALISGTPNSPLHF
CDR3 DNA: TGTGCCCTAATCTCCGGGACACCTAATTCACCCCTCCACTTT
clone size: -
J gene: TRBJ1-6
D gene: -
V gene: TRBV30